These 5 T cell receptor beta chains came from one sample sequenced in a study of CD8+ T cells in alopecia areata. Extraction and reverse transcription of RNA yielded cDNA as the sequencing template. Only in-frame clones appear in the TCRdb table, and some are missing; sequencing was by immunoSEQ multiplex PCR. Of about 140,000 clones in the sample, 75% to 85% were seen once. Treatment indicated: oral pan-JAK inhibitor, 5-10 mg twice daily. The sample consisted of CD8+ T cells sorted from blood, taken at week 4, from a patient treated with tofacitinib. These receptors all come from a human donor with alopecia areata.

The rearrangement uses TRBV7-9 and TRBJ2-5, with D perhaps TRBD2 (6 bases). With 5 bases removed from V and 2 bases from J, the gap between germline ends came to 18 bases. This CDR3 comprises 16 residues. Germline V gives CDR1 SEHNR, CDR2 FQNEAQ (reference sequence). CDR3 DNA: TGTGCCAGCAGCCTAATTGGCGGGACCTCACAAGAGACCCAGTACTTC. Translating it yields CASSLIGGTSQETQYF.

J is TRBJ2-5 and V is TRBV5-1; 11 positions agree with TRBD2. Germline lookup yields CDR1 SGHRS and CDR2 YFSETQ. There are 15 residues in the CDR3. J lost 1 base, V lost 4 bases, and 3 bases had no gene match. The CDR3 DNA sequence: TGCGCCAGCAGCGCCGGGACTAGCGGCCAAGAGACCCAGTACTTC. Encoded protein: CASSAGTSGQETQYF.

V gene TRBV30 combines with J gene TRBJ2-7, with 7 bases identical to TRBD1. After removal of 3 bases from V and 4 bases from J, the junction contained 6 bases not matched to a gene. CDR1 and CDR2 from the germline V gene are GTSNPN and SVGIG (reference sequence). The CDR3 is 13 amino acids. The CDR3 DNA follows: TGTGCCTGGAGGCCGACAGGGCTATACGAGCAGTACTTC. Residues: CAWRPTGLYEQYF.

The chain recombines TRBV4-3 with TRBJ2-1, with 9 bases aligning to TRBD2. CDR1 and CDR2 from the germline V gene are LGHNA and YSLEER. This CDR3 comprises 17 residues. V trimming: 0 bases; J trimming: 8 bases; junction bases outside the gene matches: 11. CDR3 sequence: CASSQDPSGAIRDEQFF. The CDR3 DNA reads as TGCGCCAGCAGCCAAGACCCTAGCGGGGCCATAAGGGATGAGCAGTTCTTC.

The V gene is TRBV6-1, the J gene TRBJ2-7, with D unclear. Trimming shortened V by 1 base and J by 0 bases, and 4 bases separated the two germline ends. This CDR3 is built from 13 residues. CDR1 is MNHNS, CDR2 SASEGT, per germline. CDR3 bases: TGTGCCAGCAGTGAAGTAGCCTCCTACGAGCAGTACTTC. Translation: CASSEVASYEQYF.